The 14 T cell receptor beta chains reported below all come from one sample, sequenced in a study of T cell changes during pregnancy in multiple sclerosis. Assay used: immunoSEQ multiplex PCR; TCRdb lists only in-frame clones, some missing. The table lists some 99,000 clones, over 85% of them singletons, with less than 1% in the top ten. The sample was peripheral blood, taken after pregnancy. The receptor source for this set is a female donor with multiple sclerosis, enrolled in a pregnancy study.

This chain links TRBV14 with TRBJ2-5; 10 nucleotides agree with TRBD1. The V and J ends lost 4 bases and 5 bases, in that order; junction bases with no gene match: 10. This CDR3 is built from 16 residues. The germline V gene encodes CDR1 SGHDN and CDR2 FVKESK. DNA for the CDR3: TGTGCCAGCAGCCGTGGACAGGGGGTGGTAGCGGAGACCCAGTACTTC. This codes for CASSRGQGVVAETQYF.

The chain employs TRBV2 and TRBJ2-3; unclear D gene. CDR3 length: 8 amino acids. Germline CDR1 SNHLY, CDR2 FYNNEI. The V gene lost 8 bases and the J gene lost 14 bases, with 8 bases spanning the gap. The CDR3 coding sequence is TGTGCCAGCCTAGATAGGTATTTT. Translating gives CASLDRYF.

The chain has TRBV6-1 and TRBJ2-7; D is perhaps TRBD2 (5 bases). V was trimmed by 10 bases and J by 0 bases, leaving 13 bases between them. This CDR3 is built from 13 residues. The V gene's germline CDR1 is MNHNS and CDR2 SASEGT. CDR3: CATEGGDSYEQYF. CDR3 coding DNA: TGTGCCACCGAGGGCGGAGACTCCTACGAGCAGTACTTC.

V and J are TRBV9 and TRBJ1-2, with D perhaps TRBD1 (6 bases). Germline-derived CDR1 and CDR2 are SGDLS and YYNGEE. The CDR3 spans 12 residues. V was shortened by 10 bases and J by 6 bases, with 16 bases between the two germline ends. CDR3 residues: CASNDRINGYTF. The CDR3 DNA sequence: TGTGCCTCAAACGACAGGATAAATGGCTACACCTTC.

This clone showed up just once. The rearrangement links TRBV4-2 to TRBJ2-1; 12 nucleotides match TRBD2. This CDR3 contains 15 residues. The V segment lost 4 bases and the J segment 9 bases; nucleotides outside the gene matches: 7. Germline V gene data show CDR1 as LGHNA and CDR2 as YNFKEQ. The CDR3 sequence: CASSPTSGSRSEQFF. The CDR3 region has the DNA TGTGCCAGCAGCCCGACTAGCGGGAGTCGGAGTGAGCAGTTCTTC.

This chain joins TRBV19 and TRBJ1-5; 7 bases are shared with TRBD1. This CDR3 comprises 15 residues. With V trimmed by 5 bases and J by 2 bases, 6 bases remained unmatched. Looked up from germline, CDR1 is LNHDA and CDR2 is SQIVND (reference sequence). The CDR3 region has the DNA TGTGCCAGTAGTGTACTTACAGGGGGCAATCAGCCCCAGCATTTT. It encodes CASSVLTGGNQPQHF.

The chain recombines TRBV7-9 with TRBJ1-2; no clear D gene. This CDR3 is built from 12 residues. The ends were cut back, 1 base at V and 8 bases at J, with 8 bases in the middle. Germline CDR1 SEHNR, CDR2 FQNEAQ (reference sequence). CDR3 bases: TGTGCCAGCAGCTTAGGCGGGGAGGGCTACACCTTC. Residues: CASSLGGEGYTF.

The CDR3 spells CASSLAKITGDTEAFF. The CDR3 DNA reads as TGTGCCAGCAGCTTAGCGAAAATTACAGGGGACACTGAAGCTTTCTTT. The chain has TRBV7-6 and TRBJ1-1; 7 bases agree with TRBD1. This CDR3 is 16 amino acids long. Germline V CDR1 and CDR2: SGHVS, FNYEAQ. V was pared by 0 bases and J by 3 bases, with 7 bases of the junction left unmatched.

For this clone: A junction boundary mismatches the germline segment, possibly from a read error. The rearrangement uses TRBV13 and TRBJ2-1; a possible D gene is TRBD2 (6 bases). This CDR3 contains 13 residues. Germline V gene sequence: CDR1 PRHDT, CDR2 FYEKMQ (reference sequence). The CDR3 nucleotides are TGTGCCAGCAGCCTAGGGGTGGCGGGAGAGCAGTTCTTC. Protein sequence: CASSLGVAGEQFF.

The chain is built from TRBV15 and TRBJ2-7; tentative D call: TRBD2 (7 bases). The CDR3 is made up of 16 amino acids. Germline V lookup: CDR1 LNHNV, CDR2 YYDKDF (reference sequence). The V end was cut by 4 bases, the J end by 4 bases, with 20 bases between. The DNA for the CDR3 is TGTGCCACCAGCACGAGGGGGGGGGAAAGAGAGTACGAGCAGTACTTC. Amino acids: CATSTRGGEREYEQYF.

The V and J genes are TRBV7-3 and TRBJ2-1, with D tentatively TRBD2 (6 bases). Germline assignment: CDR1 SGHTA and CDR2 FQGTGA. The CDR3 spans 15 residues. Deletions cut 3 bases from V and 0 bases from J, with 9 bases between. The CDR3 here is CASSFRRGSYNEQFF. Written as DNA, the CDR3 is TGTGCCAGCAGCTTCCGGAGGGGCTCCTACAATGAGCAGTTCTTC.

The rearrangement links TRBV27 to TRBJ2-7; TRBD1 might be the D (6 bases). The V end lost 1 base, the J end lost 7 bases, and 8 bases lay between the germline ends. Germline CDR1 is MNHEY and CDR2 is SMNVEV (reference sequence). The CDR3 runs 12 residues. The CDR3 reads CASSLWGREQYF. The CDR3 bases are TGTGCCAGCAGTTTATGGGGGCGAGAGCAGTACTTC.

The V call is TRBV6-5, the J call TRBJ1-2; 7 bases align to TRBD1. Germline-derived CDR1 and CDR2 are MNHEY and SVGAGI. The J segment lost 5 bases and the V segment lost 6 bases, leaving 3 bases of the junction unmatched. The CDR3 contains 12 residues. CDR3 nucleotides: TGTGCCAGCAGGCGACAGGGATATGGCTACACCTTC. Translating gives CASRRQGYGYTF.

The chain employs TRBV6-6 and TRBJ2-7; D perhaps matches TRBD2 (6 bases). Germline V gene sequence: CDR1 MNHNY, CDR2 SVGAGI (reference sequence). Between the trimmed V and J ends, which lost 2 bases and 0 bases, there was a span of 14 bases. This CDR3 is built from 16 residues. CDR3 bases: TGTGCCAGCAGTTACCGGGACTTGCTGAGCTCCTACGAGCAGTACTTC. Protein sequence: CASSYRDLLSSYEQYF.